The source of this T cell receptor (beta chain) is a study of T cells in Graves' hyperthyroidism and ophthalmopathy. The CDR3 covers 13 residues. V was pared by 5 bases and J by 8 bases, with 16 bases between. The V gene's germline CDR1 is SQVTM and CDR2 ANQGSEA. RNA transcripts yielded amplified TCR beta CDR3 regions. HTBI primers drove first-round RT-PCR of the TCR CDR3. Each CDR3 protein gets one entry after TCRdb re-called the multiplex PCR reads with MiXCR. This repertoire shows 250,000 to 300,000 distinct CDR3 sequences, roughly 15% found once; its top ten account for 30% to 35%. The TCR comes from a woman aged 45-65 years with Graves' hyperthyroidism that later progressed to Graves' ophthalmopathy. The chain recombines TRBV29-1 with TRBJ2-1; no clear D. What was sequenced was blood. CDR3 DNA sequence: TGCAGCGTTTCCCCTAAGTACACGGATGAGCAGTTCTTC. This sequence encodes CSVSPKYTDEQFF.